This passage covers 13 T cell receptor beta chains from one sample sequenced in a study of HIV-infected patients and healthy controls (dated by TCRdb to between 2014 and 2016). Library prep was done by 5' RACE. The reads were generated on an Illumina MiSeq. SuperScript III was used to reverse transcribe 500 ng RNA with primers targeting the alpha and beta constant regions. Separate alpha and beta chain libraries were made by chain-specific third strand synthesis with multiplexing indices. TCRdb's own reprocessing of the public reads used fastp at Q25 and MiXCR and kept productive beta chains. Each record represents a unique CDR3 protein, reported with the most common genes and DNA among its rows. Present in this sample are 15,000 to 20,000 distinct CDR3 sequences, over 7% of which were seen just once. Jointly, the top ten make up over 2.5% of the sample. Whole blood was used without fractionating the cells, so the repertoire represented all peripheral T cells without sorting.

The sample comprised blood. These receptors were taken from an adult in good health.

The genes are TRBV6-4 and TRBJ2-3; unclear D gene. This CDR3 comprises 15 residues. The V end lost 5 bases, the J end lost 1 base, and 13 bases lay between the germline ends. CDR1 is MRHNA, CDR2 SNTAGT, per germline. CDR3 DNA sequence: TGTGCCAGCAGTCCTTCGAGTCGAGGCACAGATACGCAGTATTTT. It is translated as CASSPSSRGTDTQYF.

In its sample, this clonotype ranks as medium-sized. V usage is TRBV28 and J usage is TRBJ1-4; D unresolved. V was pared by 7 bases and J by 0 bases, with 6 bases between. This CDR3 has 13 residues. In germline, CDR1 is MDHEN, CDR2 SYDVKM. In DNA, the CDR3 is TGTGCCAGCACCGCTGCAACTAATGAAAAACTGTTTTTT. The encoded protein is CASTAATNEKLFF.

This clonotype was observed many times. The chain carries TRBV6-2 or TRBV6-3 and TRBJ1-1; 7 positions agree with TRBD1. J lost 1 base, V lost 6 bases, and 2 bases had no gene match. The CDR3 is made up of 13 amino acids. Germline values: CDR1 MNHEY, CDR2 SVGEGT. CDR3 sequence reads: CASRAGGNTEAFF. The CDR3, as DNA: TGTGCCAGCAGAGCAGGGGGGAACACTGAAGCTTTCTTT.

This chain connects TRBV6-2 or TRBV6-3 to TRBJ1-6; a possible D gene is TRBD1 (5 bases). The CDR3 length is 15 residues. V was trimmed by 3 bases and J by 6 bases, leaving 12 bases between them. From germline, CDR1 is MNHEY and CDR2 SVGEGT. The CDR3 here is CASSYAGRANSPLHF. CDR3 DNA sequence: TGTGCCAGCAGTTATGCGGGACGGGCTAATTCACCCCTCCACTTT.

This clonotype was seen a few times. The V call is TRBV25-1, the J call TRBJ1-6; D is ambiguous. The V end lost 2 bases, the J end lost 3 bases, and 8 bases lay between the germline ends. Germline V gene data show CDR1 as MGHDK and CDR2 as SYGVNS. The CDR3 is 15 amino acids. Here the CDR3 reads CASSEERFYNSPLHF. CDR3 DNA: TGTGCCAGCAGTGAAGAGCGGTTCTATAATTCACCCCTCCACTTT.

This clonotype has a handful of counts. The V and J genes are TRBV19 and TRBJ1-4; D might be TRBD1 (5 bases). Germline-derived CDR1 and CDR2 are LNHDA and SQIVND (reference sequence). This CDR3 contains 13 residues. The DNA of the CDR3 is TGTGCAGCTACAGTGGGACCAAATGAAAAACTGTTTTTT. Protein: CAATVGPNEKLFF.

This clonotype was seen at least ten times. This chain links TRBV20-1 with TRBJ2-1; 12 bases are a match to TRBD2. Per germline, CDR1 DFQATT and CDR2 SNEGSKA (reference sequence). The V segment lost 3 bases and the J segment 9 bases; nucleotides outside the gene matches: 6. CDR3 length: 14 residues. CDR3 loop: CSARASGRASEQFF. The DNA of the CDR3 is TGCAGTGCTAGGGCTAGCGGGAGGGCCTCTGAGCAGTTCTTC.

This clonotype has at least ten counts. This chain connects TRBV7-3 to TRBJ2-1; D tentatively fits TRBD1 or TRBD2 (5 bases each). The germline CDR1 and CDR2 sequences are SGHTA and FQGTGA. V gave up 5 bases and J gave up 5 bases, with 10 bases separating them. The CDR3 length is 13 residues. As DNA, the CDR3 is TGTGCCAGCAGCCCGGTGGGGGACAATGAGCAGTTCTTC. Residues: CASSPVGDNEQFF.

There are many counts of this clonotype. The V gene is TRBV6-2 or TRBV6-3, the J gene TRBJ2-1; TRBD1 agrees at 8 bases. V shed 5 bases and J 9 bases; nucleotides not matched to a gene: 12. The germline CDR1 and CDR2 sequences are MNHEY and SVGEGT. The CDR3 length is 15 residues. The chain's CDR3 is CASSRRRGGTGEQFF. CDR3 DNA sequence: TGTGCCAGCAGTAGAAGGCGCGGCGGGACAGGTGAGCAGTTCTTC.

This clonotype was recorded many times. CDR3 in DNA: TGTGCCAGCAGTCACCCCGGACAGTTTCCCTACAATGAGCAGTTCTTC. Its translation is CASSHPGQFPYNEQFF. This sequence joins TRBV2 and TRBJ2-1, with D tentatively TRBD1 (6 bases). V lost 5 bases and J 2 bases, leaving 16 bases between the germline ends. Germline V gives CDR1 SNHLY, CDR2 FYNNEI. The CDR3 is 16 residues long. Using reference TRBV2 and TRBJ2-1 for the parts outside the CDR3, the full variable domain is EPEVTQTPSHQVTQMGQEVILRCVPISNHLYFYWYRQILGQKVEFLVSFYNNEISEKSEIFDDQFSVERPDGSNFTLKIRSTKLEDSAMYFCASSHPGQFPYNEQFFGPGTRLTVL.

This chain uses TRBV6-5 with TRBJ1-6, with 8 bases matching TRBD1. V gave up 0 bases and J gave up 0 bases; unmatched junction bases: 10. The germline V gene has CDR1 MNHEY and CDR2 SVGAGI. The CDR3 consists of 20 residues. The CDR3 spells CASSYSAPGQGISYNSPLHF. CDR3 nucleotide sequence: TGTGCCAGCAGTTACTCTGCCCCAGGACAGGGTATCTCCTATAATTCACCCCTCCACTTT.

There are many counts of this clonotype. V gene TRBV7-2 combines with J gene TRBJ2-3; 9 bases align to TRBD2. Germline-derived CDR1 and CDR2 are SGHTA and FQGNSA. The junction had 8 bases not matched to a gene; V was cut back by 6 bases and J by 4 bases. This CDR3 has 15 residues. The CDR3 DNA reads as TGTGCCAGCAGTCAACCGACTAGCGGCGCAGATACGCAGTATTTT. Protein product: CASSQPTSGADTQYF.

The V gene is TRBV6-4, the J gene TRBJ2-3, with 10 bases that match TRBD2. This CDR3 is built from 15 residues. With 5 bases clipped from V and 0 bases from J, the junction kept 2 bases outside the gene matches. In germline, CDR1 is MRHNA, CDR2 SNTAGT. CDR3 region: CASSLTSGSTDTQYF. The CDR3 DNA is TGTGCCAGCAGTCTGACTAGCGGGAGCACAGATACGCAGTATTTT.